This T cell receptor (beta chain) was obtained from a study of T cells in Graves' hyperthyroidism and ophthalmopathy. A NOSPECS grade of at least 4, a Clinical Activity Score of at least 3 and duration under 3 months were recorded in ophthalmopathy patients. The study excluded patients with uncontrolled infection, other autoimmune disease, pregnancy or lactation. General study points: Prediction of ophthalmopathy progression came a median approximately 6.6 months pre-onset.

Amplified TCR beta CDR3 regions derived from RNA transcripts. HTBI primers drove first-round RT-PCR of the TCR CDR3. TCRdb re-derived calls from the multiplex PCR reads in MiXCR, one entry per CDR3 protein. Seen here are under 350,000 distinct CDR3 sequences, roughly 13% observed once, and the top ten hold approximately 35%. Per the germline V gene, CDR1 is LNHDA and CDR2 is SQIVND (reference sequence). V gave up 5 bases and J gave up 2 bases, with 16 bases separating them. The CDR3 spans 15 residues. In this sample, this clonotype turned up many times. Antigen unknown. The sample taken for sequencing was blood. The TCR originated in a woman in her forties with Graves' ophthalmopathy. The chain employs TRBV19 and TRBJ2-7; possibly TRBD2 for D (6 bases). The CDR3 loop is CASSWGAGVTYEQYF. In nucleotides, the CDR3 is TGTGCCAGTAGTTGGGGAGCGGGCGTAACCTACGAGCAGTACTTC.